Following are 12 T cell receptor beta chains from one sample sequenced in a study of identical twins. TCRdb recomputed calls from the 5' RACE reads with MiXCR, one row per CDR3 protein. The sample includes some 460,000 distinct CDR3 sequences, approximately 14% seen only once; the top ten take about 0.52%. The sample was also linked to a second study, of yellow fever vaccine responses in identical twins.

Sample: CD4+ T cells sorted from blood. All receptors come from a woman younger than 30 in good health.

This clonotype was observed a handful of times. This chain uses TRBV4-3 with TRBJ2-7; TRBD2 matches at 9 bases. From germline, CDR1 is LGHNA and CDR2 YSLEER. This CDR3 region has 15 residues. V lost 0 bases, J lost 6 bases, and 6 bases stayed unmatched. CDR3 DNA sequence: TGCGCCAGCAGCCAAGATTGGCTAGCGGGAAGCGAGCAGTACTTC. It is translated as CASSQDWLAGSEQYF.

This clonotype showed up many times. The chain has TRBV7-2 and TRBJ2-1; D gene ambiguous. V shed 3 bases and J shed 9 bases, with 9 bases lying between them. The CDR3 runs 12 residues. Germline loops: CDR1 SGHTA, CDR2 FQGNSA. The CDR3 nucleotides read TGTGCCAGCAGCTTTGAGTTTGGTGAGCAGTTCTTC. Its translation: CASSFEFGEQFF.

V usage is TRBV6-2 or TRBV6-3 and J usage is TRBJ2-7, with 7 bases fitting TRBD1. This CDR3 spans 13 amino acids. Germline V lookup: CDR1 MNHEY, CDR2 SVGEGT. V was pared by 6 bases and J by 6 bases, with 8 bases of the junction left unmatched. In nucleotides, the CDR3 is TGTGCCAGCAGGGGAAGACAGGGATCCGAGCAGTACTTC. Translated: CASRGRQGSEQYF.

The chain joins TRBV20-1 to TRBJ2-1, with 9 bases that match TRBD1. Germline loops: CDR1 DFQATT, CDR2 SNEGSKA (reference sequence). This CDR3 is built from 13 residues. The ends lost 7 bases at V and 7 bases at J; junction bases unmatched: 8. Here the CDR3 DNA reads TGCAGTGGTTTGGGGACAGGGAGAAATGAGCAGTTCTTC. Translating gives CSGLGTGRNEQFF.

The CDR3 DNA sequence: TGTGCCAGCAGTCCCCTAGCGGGATCAACCTACGAGCAGTACTTC. This translates into CASSPLAGSTYEQYF. The V call is TRBV28, the J call TRBJ2-7; 9 bases agree with TRBD2. The CDR3 loop spans 15 amino acids. The J segment lost 2 bases and the V segment lost 5 bases, leaving 7 bases of the junction unmatched. Germline assignment: CDR1 MDHEN and CDR2 SYDVKM.

This chain connects TRBV5-1 to TRBJ2-7; 10 nucleotides agree with TRBD2. The trim removed 4 bases at V and 3 bases at J, leaving 7 bases unmatched. Germline-derived CDR1 and CDR2 are SGHRS and YFSETQ. The CDR3 is made up of 15 amino acids. CDR3 sequence: CASSPGLAVIYEQYF. The DNA of the CDR3 is TGCGCCAGCAGCCCCGGACTAGCGGTCATCTACGAGCAGTACTTC.

This clonotype was recorded a few times. V and J are TRBV28 and TRBJ2-1; TRBD2 aligns across 9 bases. CDR3 length: 17 amino acids. The V segment lost 6 bases and the J segment 0 bases; nucleotides outside the gene matches: 9. The V gene's germline CDR1 is MDHEN and CDR2 SYDVKM. CDR3 protein: CASSRGRLADSYNEQFF. The CDR3 coding sequence is TGTGCCAGCAGCCGCGGACGACTAGCGGACTCCTACAATGAGCAGTTCTTC.

This clonotype was counted between two and nine times. The V call is TRBV11-2, the J call TRBJ2-7; TRBD1 agrees at 9 bases. The length of the CDR3 is 14 residues. Germline-derived CDR1 and CDR2 are SGHAT and FQNNGV. After removal of 2 bases from V and 5 bases from J, the junction contained 4 bases not matched to a gene. The CDR3 nucleotides read TGTGCCAGCAGCTTACTGGGACAGGGTGACGAGCAGTACTTC. It yields the protein CASSLLGQGDEQYF. Full variable domain (remainder filled in from reference TRBV11-2 and TRBJ2-7): EAGVAQSPRYKIIEKRQSVAFWCNPISGHATLYWYQQILGQGPKLLIQFQNNGVVDDSQLPKDRFSAERLKGVDSTLKIQPAKLEDSAVYLCASSLLGQGDEQYFGPGTRLTVT.

This clonotype was recorded a few times. V and J are TRBV6-1 and TRBJ2-3; 7 bases align to TRBD2. J gave up 4 bases and V 6 bases, and 10 bases lay outside the gene matches. Germline CDR1 and CDR2: MNHNS and SASEGT. CDR3 length equals 15 residues. This CDR3 is CASRIQGAGSDTQYF. In DNA, the CDR3 is TGTGCCAGCAGAATCCAGGGAGCGGGGTCAGATACGCAGTATTTT.

The genes are TRBV29-1 and TRBJ2-7; TRBD2 might be the D (5 bases). The CDR3 spans 12 residues. The V end was cut by 3 bases, the J end by 6 bases, with 12 bases between. CDR1 SQVTM and CDR2 ANQGSEA come from the germline V gene. CDR3 protein: CSVDVGAGEQYF. The CDR3 nucleotides read TGCAGCGTTGACGTGGGAGCTGGCGAGCAGTACTTC.

The chain joins TRBV4-1 to TRBJ2-7, with 11 bases matching TRBD2. CDR1 is MGHRA and CDR2 is YSYEKL in the germline V gene. The V segment lost 2 bases and the J segment 6 bases; nucleotides outside the gene matches: 9. CDR3 size: 16 residues. The CDR3 bases are TGCGCCAGCAGCCAACCCCTTACTAGCGGGAGCGTCGAGCAGTACTTC. Translation gives CASSQPLTSGSVEQYF.

This clonotype came up once. The V gene is TRBV10-1, the J gene TRBJ2-1; the match to TRBD2 covers 8 bases. Germline CDR1 reads WNHNN; CDR2 reads SYGVQD (reference sequence). CDR3 length: 17 amino acids. With V trimmed by 4 bases and J by 4 bases, 12 bases remained unmatched. The CDR3 loop reads CASSGPSGGPGYNEQFF. In DNA form, the CDR3 reads TGCGCCAGCAGTGGCCCGTCGGGAGGGCCGGGGTACAATGAGCAGTTCTTC.